These T cell receptor beta chains were read from a single sample in a study of blood T cell repertoires in COVID-19. Only in-frame clones appear in the TCRdb table, and some are missing; sequencing was by immunoSEQ multiplex PCR. The sample carries around 230,000 clones, about 80% recorded once. Sequencing used peripheral blood. These receptors all stem from a woman over 75 with acute or convalescent COVID-19. Both conserved end residues are part of each CDR3. Fields, in order: D gene, clone size, V gene, J gene, CDR3 DNA, CDR3 protein. D genes are given only for firm matches. Only some rows state a clone size, as once, few, many or a class for expanded clones.

D gene: NA; clone size: NA; V gene: TRBV6-5; J gene: TRBJ1-1; CDR3 DNA: TGTGCCAGCAGTACGCTTAGGGGCACTGAAGCTTTCTTT; CDR3 protein: CASSTLRGTEAFF
D gene: NA; clone size: NA; V gene: TRBV7-9; J gene: TRBJ2-3; CDR3 DNA: TGTGCCACGCAAGGAGGCCTGAGCACAGATACGCAGTATTTT; CDR3 protein: CATQGGLSTDTQYF
D gene: NA; clone size: once; V gene: TRBV5-1; J gene: TRBJ2-2; CDR3 DNA: TGCGCCAGTTCTTCCCAGGGGACCGGGGAGCTGTTTTTT; CDR3 protein: CASSSQGTGELFF
D gene: NA; clone size: NA; V gene: TRBV11-2; J gene: TRBJ1-3; CDR3 DNA: TGTGCCAGCAGCTTAGGGAGCTCTGGAAACACCATATATTTT; CDR3 protein: CASSLGSSGNTIYF
D gene: NA; clone size: NA; V gene: TRBV4-1; J gene: TRBJ1-2; CDR3 DNA: TGCGCCAGCAGCCGAAATCATGCCCTGGGAGGCACTAACTATGGCTACACCTTC; CDR3 protein: CASSRNHALGGTNYGYTF
D gene: NA; clone size: NA; V gene: TRBV19; J gene: TRBJ1-5; CDR3 DNA: TGTGCCAGTACCCAAATCCCGGTCAGCGGTAATCAGCCCCAGCATTTT; CDR3 protein: CASTQIPVSGNQPQHF
D gene: TRBD1; clone size: NA; V gene: TRBV2; J gene: TRBJ2-7; CDR3 DNA: TGTGCCAGCAGTATATACAGGGGGGCCTACGAGCAGTACTTC; CDR3 protein: CASSIYRGAYEQYF
D gene: NA; clone size: NA; V gene: TRBV18; J gene: TRBJ2-7; CDR3 DNA: TGTGCCAGCTCACCTGGACAGACTACCTACGAGCAGTACTTC; CDR3 protein: CASSPGQTTYEQYF
D gene: TRBD2; clone size: NA; V gene: TRBV7-6; J gene: TRBJ2-3; CDR3 DNA: TGTGCCAGCAGCTTCGGACTAGCGGGGGGCACAGATACGCAGTATTTT; CDR3 protein: CASSFGLAGGTDTQYF
D gene: TRBD1; clone size: NA; V gene: TRBV6-5; J gene: TRBJ2-3; CDR3 DNA: TGTGCCAGCACTTGGGACAGCCGCACAGATACGCAGTATTTT; CDR3 protein: CASTWDSRTDTQYF
D gene: NA; clone size: NA; V gene: TRBV24-1; J gene: TRBJ2-3; CDR3 DNA: TGTGCCACCAGTGATCCCCGGGTGCAGGGTCACGATACGCAGTATTTT; CDR3 protein: CATSDPRVQGHDTQYF
D gene: NA; clone size: NA; V gene: TRBV19; J gene: TRBJ2-2; CDR3 DNA: TGTGCCAGTAGTAGCGGGACCCCCACCCGGGAGCTGTTTTTT; CDR3 protein: CASSSGTPTRELFF
D gene: TRBD1; clone size: NA; V gene: TRBV11-3; J gene: TRBJ1-1; CDR3 DNA: TGTGCCAGCAGCTTGACAGGGGCGAACACTGAAGCTTTCTTT; CDR3 protein: CASSLTGANTEAFF